The source of this T cell receptor (beta chain) is a study of blood T cell repertoires in COVID-19. V dropped 5 bases and J dropped 4; count of bases not matched to a gene: 8. The CDR3 contains 15 residues. The germline CDR1 and CDR2 sequences are LNHDA and SQIVND (reference sequence). Only in-frame clones appear in the TCRdb table, and some are missing; sequencing was by immunoSEQ multiplex PCR. The sample has 150,000 to 160,000 clones, 80% seen once. The source of this sequence is a man in his sixties with acute or convalescent COVID-19. What was sequenced was peripheral blood. This rearrangement joins TRBV19 to TRBJ1-2, with 9 bases identical to TRBD1. CDR3 sequence (DNA): TGTGCCAGTAGTCAGACGGACAGGGGCAGCTATGGCTACACCTTC. Protein product: CASSQTDRGSYGYTF.